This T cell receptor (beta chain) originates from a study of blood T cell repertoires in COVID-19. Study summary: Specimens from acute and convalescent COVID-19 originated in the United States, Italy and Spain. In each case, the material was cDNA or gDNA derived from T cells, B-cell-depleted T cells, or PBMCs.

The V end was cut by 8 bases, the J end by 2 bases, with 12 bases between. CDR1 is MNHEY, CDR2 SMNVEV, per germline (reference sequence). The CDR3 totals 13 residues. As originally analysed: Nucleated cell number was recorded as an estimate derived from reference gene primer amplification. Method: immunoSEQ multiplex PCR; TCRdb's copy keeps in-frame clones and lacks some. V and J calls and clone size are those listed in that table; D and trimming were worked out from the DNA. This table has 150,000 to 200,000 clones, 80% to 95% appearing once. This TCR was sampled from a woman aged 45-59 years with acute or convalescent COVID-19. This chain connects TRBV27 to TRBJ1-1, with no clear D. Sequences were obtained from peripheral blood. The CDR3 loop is CASATRVNTEAFF. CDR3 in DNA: TGTGCCAGCGCGACTAGGGTTAACACTGAAGCTTTCTTT.